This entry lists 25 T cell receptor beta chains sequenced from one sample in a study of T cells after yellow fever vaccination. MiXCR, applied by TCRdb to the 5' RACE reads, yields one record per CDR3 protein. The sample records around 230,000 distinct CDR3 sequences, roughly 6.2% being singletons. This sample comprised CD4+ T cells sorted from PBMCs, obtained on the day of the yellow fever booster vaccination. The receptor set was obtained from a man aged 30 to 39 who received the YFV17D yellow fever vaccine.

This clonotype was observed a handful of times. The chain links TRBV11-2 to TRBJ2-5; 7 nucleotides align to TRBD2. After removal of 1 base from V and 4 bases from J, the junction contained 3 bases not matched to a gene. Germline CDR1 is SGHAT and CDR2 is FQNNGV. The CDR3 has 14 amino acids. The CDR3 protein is CASSLGPSGETQYF. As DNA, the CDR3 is TGTGCCAGCAGCTTAGGCCCTAGCGGAGAGACCCAGTACTTC.

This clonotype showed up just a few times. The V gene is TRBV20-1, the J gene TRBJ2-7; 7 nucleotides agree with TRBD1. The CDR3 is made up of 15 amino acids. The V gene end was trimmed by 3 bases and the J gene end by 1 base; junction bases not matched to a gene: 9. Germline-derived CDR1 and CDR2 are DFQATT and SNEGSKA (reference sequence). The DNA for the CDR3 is TGCAGTGCTAGGAGGGGGCCCAGCGAATCCTACGAGCAGTACTTC. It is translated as CSARRGPSESYEQYF.

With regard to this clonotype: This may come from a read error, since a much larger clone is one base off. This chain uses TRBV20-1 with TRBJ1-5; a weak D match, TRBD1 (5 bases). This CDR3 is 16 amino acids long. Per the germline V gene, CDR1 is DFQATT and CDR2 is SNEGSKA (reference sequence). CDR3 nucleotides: TGCTGTGCTGGCGAAGGGTGGTCGGGGACTTCGGGGCCCCAGCATTTT. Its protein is CCAGEGWSGTSGPQHF.

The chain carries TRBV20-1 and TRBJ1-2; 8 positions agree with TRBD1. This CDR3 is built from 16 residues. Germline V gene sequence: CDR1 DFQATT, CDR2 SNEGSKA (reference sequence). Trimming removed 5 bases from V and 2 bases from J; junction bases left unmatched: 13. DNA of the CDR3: TGCAGTGCTCGTCACTCAGGGGGCGCAAGGAACTATGGCTACACCTTC. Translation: CSARHSGGARNYGYTF.

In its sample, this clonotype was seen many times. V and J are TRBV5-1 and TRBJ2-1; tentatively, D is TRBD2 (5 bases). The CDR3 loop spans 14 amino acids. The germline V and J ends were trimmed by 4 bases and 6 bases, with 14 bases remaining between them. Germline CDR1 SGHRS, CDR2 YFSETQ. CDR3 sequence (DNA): TGCGCCAGCAGCCCGGTGGGAGCTCCCAATGAGCAGTTCTTC. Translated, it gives CASSPVGAPNEQFF.

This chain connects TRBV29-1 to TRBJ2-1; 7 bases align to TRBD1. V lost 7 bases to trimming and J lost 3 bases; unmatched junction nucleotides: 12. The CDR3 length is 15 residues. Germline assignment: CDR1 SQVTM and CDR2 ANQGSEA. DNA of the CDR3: TGCAGCGCTAGAAAAGGGGGCTCTGGCTACAATGAGCAGTTCTTC. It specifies CSARKGGSGYNEQFF.

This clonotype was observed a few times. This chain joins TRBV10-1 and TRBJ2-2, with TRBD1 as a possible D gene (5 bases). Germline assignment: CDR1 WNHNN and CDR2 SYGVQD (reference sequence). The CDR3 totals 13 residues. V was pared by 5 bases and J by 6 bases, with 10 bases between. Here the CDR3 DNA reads TGCGCCAGCAGTTCACAGGTAGCCGGGGAGCTGTTTTTT. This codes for CASSSQVAGELFF.

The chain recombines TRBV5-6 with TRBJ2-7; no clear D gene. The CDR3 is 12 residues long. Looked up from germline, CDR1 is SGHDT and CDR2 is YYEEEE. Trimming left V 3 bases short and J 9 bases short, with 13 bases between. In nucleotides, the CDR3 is TGTGCCAGCAGCTCACCCAATACGAGGCAGTACTTC. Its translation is CASSSPNTRQYF. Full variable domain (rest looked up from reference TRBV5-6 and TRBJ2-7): DAGVTQSPTHLIKTRGQQVTLRCSPKSGHDTVSWYQQALGQGPQFIFQYYEEEERQRGNFPDRFSGHQFPNYSSELNVNALLLGDSALYLCASSSPNTRQYFGPGTRLTVT.

For the CDR3, the DNA is TGTGCCAGCAGCGTAGGTGTTGGCGGTACCGCGGTCGAGACCCAGTACTTC. Its protein is CASSVGVGGTAVETQYF. The chain combines TRBV9 with TRBJ2-5; D is unclear. CDR1 is SGDLS and CDR2 is YYNGEE in the germline V gene. Trimming cost V 0 bases and J 5 bases, with 20 bases left between them. The CDR3 consists of 17 residues.

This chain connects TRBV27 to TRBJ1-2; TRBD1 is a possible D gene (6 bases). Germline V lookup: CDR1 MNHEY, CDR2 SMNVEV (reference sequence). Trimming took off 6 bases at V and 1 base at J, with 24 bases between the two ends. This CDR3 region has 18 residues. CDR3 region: CASSNSQGRTEVNYGYTF. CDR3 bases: TGTGCCAGCAGCAACTCACAGGGCCGGACAGAAGTTAACTATGGCTACACCTTC.

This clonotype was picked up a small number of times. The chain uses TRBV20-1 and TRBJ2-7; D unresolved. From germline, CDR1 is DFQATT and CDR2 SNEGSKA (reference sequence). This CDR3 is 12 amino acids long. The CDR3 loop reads CPSPLAGNEQYF. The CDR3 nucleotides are TGCCCAAGCCCCCTCGCTGGGAACGAGCAGTACTTC.

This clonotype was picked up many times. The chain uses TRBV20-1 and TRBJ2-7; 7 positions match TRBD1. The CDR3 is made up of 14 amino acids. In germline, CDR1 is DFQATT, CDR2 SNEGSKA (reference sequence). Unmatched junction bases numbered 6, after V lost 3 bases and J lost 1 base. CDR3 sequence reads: CSASVWGQSYEQYF. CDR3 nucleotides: TGCAGTGCTAGCGTCTGGGGACAGTCCTACGAGCAGTACTTC.

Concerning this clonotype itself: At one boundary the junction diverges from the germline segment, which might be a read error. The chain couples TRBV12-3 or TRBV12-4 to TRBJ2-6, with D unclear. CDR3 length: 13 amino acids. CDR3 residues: CASSYSRANVLTF. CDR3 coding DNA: TGTGCCAGCAGTTACTCTCGGGCCAACGTCCTGACTTTC.

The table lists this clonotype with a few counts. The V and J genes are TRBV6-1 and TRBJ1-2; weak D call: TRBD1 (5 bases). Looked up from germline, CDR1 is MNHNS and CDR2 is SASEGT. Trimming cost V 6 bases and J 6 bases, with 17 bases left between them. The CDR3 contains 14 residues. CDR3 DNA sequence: TGTGCCAGCAGAAGGGACGGGGCCGATAATGGCTACACCTTC. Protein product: CASRRDGADNGYTF.

CDR3 bases: TGTGCCACCAGTGCAATCGATCGCACCGGGGAGCTGTTTTTT. Translating gives CATSAIDRTGELFF. This chain connects TRBV24-1 to TRBJ2-2; D ambiguous. The CDR3 is 14 residues long. Germline CDR1 is KGHDR and CDR2 is SFDVKD. Trimming cost V 5 bases and J 4 bases, with 10 bases left between them.

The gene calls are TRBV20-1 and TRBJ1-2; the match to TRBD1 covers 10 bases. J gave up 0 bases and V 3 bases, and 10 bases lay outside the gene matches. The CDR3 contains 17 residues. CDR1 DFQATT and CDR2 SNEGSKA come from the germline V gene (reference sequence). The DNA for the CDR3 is TGCAGTGCTAGTCCCCGGGACAGGGGCCGACCTAACTATGGCTACACCTTC. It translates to CSASPRDRGRPNYGYTF.

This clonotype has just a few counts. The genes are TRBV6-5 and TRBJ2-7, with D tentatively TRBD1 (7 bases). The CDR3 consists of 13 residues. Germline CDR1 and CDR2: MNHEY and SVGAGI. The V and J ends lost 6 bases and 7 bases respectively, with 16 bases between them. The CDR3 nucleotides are TGTGCCAGCAGAAGGTTCCAGGGGGGAGAGCAGTACTTC. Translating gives CASRRFQGGEQYF.

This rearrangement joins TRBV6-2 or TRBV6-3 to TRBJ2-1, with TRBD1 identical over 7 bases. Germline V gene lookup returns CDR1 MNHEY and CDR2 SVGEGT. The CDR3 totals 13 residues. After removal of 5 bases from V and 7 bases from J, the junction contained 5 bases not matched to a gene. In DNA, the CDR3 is TGTGCCAGCAGTACCGAACAGGGGAATGAGCAGTTCTTC. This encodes CASSTEQGNEQFF.

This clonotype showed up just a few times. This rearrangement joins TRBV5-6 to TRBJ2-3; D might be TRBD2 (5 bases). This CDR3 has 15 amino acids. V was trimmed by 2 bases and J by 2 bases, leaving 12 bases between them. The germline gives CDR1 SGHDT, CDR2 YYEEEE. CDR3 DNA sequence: TGTGCCAGCAGCTTTCAACTAGTACCCACAGATACGCAGTATTTT. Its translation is CASSFQLVPTDTQYF.

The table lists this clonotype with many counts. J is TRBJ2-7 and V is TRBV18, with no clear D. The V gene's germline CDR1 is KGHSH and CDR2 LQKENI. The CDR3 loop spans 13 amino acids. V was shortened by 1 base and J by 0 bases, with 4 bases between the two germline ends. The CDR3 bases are TGTGCCAGCTCACCACAGAGCTCCTACGAGCAGTACTTC. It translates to CASSPQSSYEQYF.

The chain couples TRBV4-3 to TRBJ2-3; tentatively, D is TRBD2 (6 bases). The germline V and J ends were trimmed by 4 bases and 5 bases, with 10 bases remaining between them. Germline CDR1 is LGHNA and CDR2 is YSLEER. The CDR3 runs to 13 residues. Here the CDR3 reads CASSRDLRDTQYF. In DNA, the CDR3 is TGCGCCAGCAGCCGGGACTTAAGAGATACGCAGTATTTT.

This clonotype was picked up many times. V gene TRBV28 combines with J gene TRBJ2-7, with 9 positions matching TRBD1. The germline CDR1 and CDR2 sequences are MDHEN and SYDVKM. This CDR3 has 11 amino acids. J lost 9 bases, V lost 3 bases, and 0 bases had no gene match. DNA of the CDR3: TGTGCCAGCAGTTTGACAGGGGGGCAGTACTTC. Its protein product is CASSLTGGQYF.

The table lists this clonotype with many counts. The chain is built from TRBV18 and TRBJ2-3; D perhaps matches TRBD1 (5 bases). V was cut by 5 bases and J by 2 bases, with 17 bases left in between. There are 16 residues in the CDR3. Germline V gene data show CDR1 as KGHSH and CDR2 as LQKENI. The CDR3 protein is CASSDVMQGYTDTQYF. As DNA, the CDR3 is TGTGCCAGCTCAGACGTTATGCAGGGATACACAGATACGCAGTATTTT. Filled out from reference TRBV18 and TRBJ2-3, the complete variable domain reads NAGVMQNPRHLVRRRGQEARLRCSPMKGHSHVYWYRQLPEEGLKFMVYLQKENIIDESGMPKERFSAEFPKEGPSILRIQQVVRGDSAAYFCASSDVMQGYTDTQYFGPGTRLTVL.

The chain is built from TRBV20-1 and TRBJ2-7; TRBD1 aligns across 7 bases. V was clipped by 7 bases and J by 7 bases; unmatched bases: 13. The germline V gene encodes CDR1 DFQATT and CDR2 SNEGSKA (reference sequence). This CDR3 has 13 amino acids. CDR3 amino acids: CSGQTGSNREQYF. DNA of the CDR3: TGCAGTGGCCAGACAGGGTCGAATCGGGAGCAGTACTTC.

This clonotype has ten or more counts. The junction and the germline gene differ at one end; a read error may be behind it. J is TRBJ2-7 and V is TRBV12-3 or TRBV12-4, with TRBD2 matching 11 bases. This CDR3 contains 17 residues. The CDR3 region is CASSTTQLAGASHEQYF. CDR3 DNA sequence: TGTGCCAGCAGTACAACTCAACTAGCGGGAGCCTCCCACGAGCAGTACTTC.